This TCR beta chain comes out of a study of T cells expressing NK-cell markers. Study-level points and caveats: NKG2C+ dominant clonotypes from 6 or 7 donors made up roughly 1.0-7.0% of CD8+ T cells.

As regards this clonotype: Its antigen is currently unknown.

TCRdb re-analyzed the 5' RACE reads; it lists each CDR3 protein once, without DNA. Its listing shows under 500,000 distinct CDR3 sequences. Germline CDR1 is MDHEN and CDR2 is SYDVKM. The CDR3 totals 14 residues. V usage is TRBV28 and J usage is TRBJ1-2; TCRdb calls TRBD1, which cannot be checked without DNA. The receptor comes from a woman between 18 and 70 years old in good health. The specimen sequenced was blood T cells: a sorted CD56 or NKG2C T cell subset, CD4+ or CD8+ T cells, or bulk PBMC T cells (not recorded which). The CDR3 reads CASSLFQGEDGYTF.